This T cell receptor beta chain came from a study of CD8+CD57+ T cells in acquired aplastic anemia. As for the study in general: The DNA of sorted CD4+ and CD8+ cells averaged approximately 2.9 ug.

According to the study, genomic DNA was the template for TCR beta VDJ and CDR3 profiling. Each CDR3 protein gets one entry after TCRdb re-called the reads with MiXCR. The table records fewer than 200,000 distinct CDR3 sequences, about two thirds of them present only once. CD8+CD57+ cell expansion, shown by flow cytometry, had occurred in the patients selected for sequencing. Patient blood was sampled before any therapy had been received. Per the germline V gene, CDR1 is GTSNPN and CDR2 is SVGIG (reference sequence). CDR3 length equals 10 residues. V shed 5 bases and J shed 5 bases, with 6 bases lying between them. This clonotype was seen more than once but under ten times.

Sequencing was performed on sorted CD4+, CD8+, or CD8+CD57+ T cells (not recorded which) from PBMCs. The TCR comes from a human donor with aplastic anemia. This chain uses TRBV30 with TRBJ2-5; D unresolved. CDR3 DNA sequence: TGTGCCTGGGATGGGGAGACCCAGTACTTC. This translates into CAWDGETQYF.